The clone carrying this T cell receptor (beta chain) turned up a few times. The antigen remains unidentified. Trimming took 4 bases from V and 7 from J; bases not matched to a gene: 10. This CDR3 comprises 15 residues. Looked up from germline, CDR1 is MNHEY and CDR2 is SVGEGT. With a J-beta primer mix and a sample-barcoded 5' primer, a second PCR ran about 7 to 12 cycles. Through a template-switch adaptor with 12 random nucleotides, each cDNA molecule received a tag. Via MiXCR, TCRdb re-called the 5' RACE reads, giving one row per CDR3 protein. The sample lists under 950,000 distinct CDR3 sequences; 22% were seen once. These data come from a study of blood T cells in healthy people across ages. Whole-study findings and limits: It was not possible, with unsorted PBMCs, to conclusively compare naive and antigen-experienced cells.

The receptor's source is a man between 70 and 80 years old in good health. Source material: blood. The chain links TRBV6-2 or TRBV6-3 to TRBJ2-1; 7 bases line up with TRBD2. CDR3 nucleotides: TGTGCCAGCAGTTGGGGGGGTAGCGGATCTAATGAGCAGTTCTTC. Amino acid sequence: CASSWGGSGSNEQFF.